This record looks at one TCR beta chain sequence and its context. Its target is unknown. The data were obtained in a study of CD8+ T cells in alopecia areata. For the study at large: Treated patients were given oral tofacitinib, which was dosed at 5 to 10 mg twice daily. Tofacitinib was given for 6 to 18 months, then stopped for 6 months. Study conclusions and caveats: Lesional tissue from the scalp (especially in alopecia totalis/universalis) showed higher clonality than normal scalp. Sharing of TCR sequences between patients (possibly for HLA-related reasons) was less clear than in mice.

Extracted RNA was reverse transcribed into cDNA, the sequencing template. The protocol was immunoSEQ multiplex PCR, while the TCRdb copy is restricted to in-frame clones and leaves out a portion. This sample carries around 140,000 clones, roughly three fifths of them seen once, and the ten largest clones take around 6%. The CDR3 extends over 17 amino acids. The V gene's germline CDR1 is GTSNPN and CDR2 SVGIG (reference sequence). With V trimmed by 3 bases and J by 4 bases, 15 bases remained unmatched. The sequencing used CD4+ T cells sorted from blood, collected at week 0. The chain is built from TRBV30 and TRBJ2-3, with 8 bases lining up with TRBD1. The TCR comes from a human donor with alopecia areata. This CDR3 reads CAWSITGTGAIADTQYF. The CDR3 DNA reads TGTGCCTGGAGCATAACCGGGACAGGAGCTATAGCAGATACGCAGTATTTT.